These T cell receptor beta chains were read from a single sample in a study of CD8 T cells in ankylosing spondylitis. One entry per CDR3 protein results from TCRdb running MiXCR on the 5' RACE reads. The sample includes over 200,000 distinct CDR3 sequences, under 12% of them seen just once. The source material was blood, either unsorted or a sorted T cell fraction (not recorded which). The source of these receptors is a male donor with ankylosing spondylitis or in good health (not recorded which). The CDR3 runs from the conserved cysteine through the conserved F or W. Each record gives: clone size, V gene, J gene, D gene, CDR3 protein, CDR3 DNA. D genes are given only for firm matches. Size values are once, few and many counts, or a class for expanded clones, and some rows have none.

many,TRBV4-2,TRBJ2-7,TRBD2,CASSQEPTSREQYF,TGTGCCAGCAGCCAGGAACCGACTAGCCGCGAGCAGTACTTC
many,TRBV5-1,TRBJ2-7,TRBD1,CASSLSTGADEQYF,TGCGCCAGCAGCTTGTCGACAGGGGCTGACGAGCAGTACTTC
few,TRBV20-1,TRBJ1-4,TRBD1,CCARDPDRGATNEKLFF,TGCTGTGCTAGAGATCCCGACAGGGGAGCAACTAATGAAAAACTGTTTTTT
many,TRBV24-1,TRBJ2-1,.,CATSDFSGAGEQFF,TGTGCCACCAGTGATTTCTCAGGGGCCGGGGAGCAGTTCTTC
few,TRBV28,TRBJ2-2,.,CASSPQGGTGELFF,TGTGCCAGCAGCCCCCAGGGCGGCACCGGGGAGCTGTTTTTT
many,TRBV7-3,TRBJ2-3,.,CASSLLLHTDTQYF,TGTGCCAGCAGCTTATTACTACACACAGATACGCAGTATTTT
many,TRBV5-1,TRBJ2-3,TRBD2,CASSLAGGDADTQYF,TGCGCCAGCAGCTTGGCGGGGGGGGACGCAGATACGCAGTATTTT
.,TRBV24-1,TRBJ2-3,.,CATAGWGRGTDTQYF,TGTGCCACCGCCGGGTGGGGGCGCGGGACAGATACGCAGTATTTT
.,TRBV12-3/TRBV12-4,TRBJ1-4,.,CASTLGPRSEKLFF,TGTGCCAGCACATTAGGACCCAGGTCTGAAAAACTGTTTTTT
many,TRBV28,TRBJ2-2,.,CASSLSRLTNTGELFF,TGTGCCAGCAGTTTATCTCGCCTGACGAACACCGGGGAGCTGTTTTTT
.,TRBV7-2,TRBJ1-3,.,CASSFVGATSGNTIYF,TGTGCCAGCAGCTTTGTTGGGGCGACCTCTGGAAACACCATATATTTT
many,TRBV5-1,TRBJ1-3,.,CASSPAVRHSGNTIYF,TGCGCCAGCAGCCCGGCGGTCAGACACTCTGGAAACACCATATATTTT
few,TRBV5-1,TRBJ2-7,.,CASSLGSEQQYF,TGCGCCAGCAGCTTGGGGTCAGAACAGCAGTACTTC
many,TRBV12-3/TRBV12-4,TRBJ2-7,.,CASTGEEDIDEQYF,TGTGCCAGCACTGGAGAAGAGGACATCGACGAGCAGTACTTC
many,TRBV5-6,TRBJ1-5,TRBD1,CASSAIDRAQPQHF,TGTGCCAGCAGCGCCATAGACAGGGCCCAGCCCCAGCATTTT
many,TRBV3-1,TRBJ2-3,.,CASSYQAGVADTQYF,TGTGCCAGCAGTTACCAGGCAGGGGTCGCAGATACGCAGTATTTT
.,TRBV12-3/TRBV12-4,TRBJ2-3,.,CASTLGGGADTQYF,TGTGCCAGCACCTTAGGGGGGGGGGCAGATACGCAGTATTTT
.,TRBV29-1,TRBJ2-1,.,CSGELTDFEQFF,TGCAGCGGCGAATTGACTGACTTTGAGCAGTTCTTC
.,TRBV10-3,TRBJ1-3,.,CAISESGRSFSGNTIYF,TGTGCCATCAGTGAGTCAGGCAGAAGCTTCTCTGGAAACACCATATATTTT
many,TRBV7-8,TRBJ1-2,.,CASSYTGNYGYTF,TGTGCCAGCAGCTACACGGGAAACTATGGCTACACCTTC
many,TRBV29-1,TRBJ1-2,.,CSVSGAEGYTF,TGCAGCGTAAGCGGGGCGGAGGGCTACACCTTC
.,TRBV7-2,TRBJ2-7,.,CASSLALGEQYF,TGTGCCAGCAGCTTAGCGCTGGGTGAGCAGTACTTC
few,TRBV5-6,TRBJ2-2,TRBD1,CASSAGTGRAGELFF,TGTGCCAGCAGCGCTGGGACAGGGAGGGCCGGGGAGCTGTTTTTT
.,TRBV3-1,TRBJ1-6,.,CASSQESEIDSPLHF,TGTGCCAGCAGCCAAGAATCGGAGATAGATTCACCCCTCCACTTT
few,TRBV5-1,TRBJ2-3,TRBD2,CASKASGGLSTDTQYF,TGCGCCAGCAAGGCTAGCGGGGGCCTTAGCACAGATACGCAGTATTTT
many,TRBV12-3/TRBV12-4,TRBJ1-1,.,CASSPPGRGTEAFF,TGTGCCAGCAGCCCCCCGGGGAGAGGCACTGAAGCTTTCTTT
.,TRBV5-5,TRBJ2-3,TRBD1,CASSLGDRETEDTQYF,TGTGCCAGCAGCTTGGGGGACAGGGAAACCGAAGATACGCAGTATTTT
few,TRBV12-3/TRBV12-4,TRBJ2-5,.,CASSRVGTQYF,TGTGCCAGCAGTCGGGTCGGGACCCAGTACTTC
many,TRBV10-3,TRBJ1-2,.,CAIAPTGSNYGYTF,TGTGCCATCGCCCCCACAGGGTCTAACTATGGCTACACCTTC
many,TRBV5-6,TRBJ2-1,TRBD1,CASSLGTGASYNEQFF,TGTGCCAGCAGCTTGGGGACAGGGGCCTCCTACAATGAGCAGTTCTTC
few,TRBV5-1,TRBJ1-6,.,CASSLVMSSPLHF,TGCGCCAGCAGCTTGGTAATGAGTTCACCCCTCCACTTT
many,TRBV6-5,TRBJ1-2,.,CASSYSDLPGLLTGYTF,TGTGCCAGCAGTTACTCAGATCTCCCGGGGCTACTAACCGGCTACACCTTC
few,TRBV9,TRBJ2-1,TRBD2,CASSVEGGGAGEQFF,TGTGCCAGCAGCGTAGAAGGCGGGGGGGCCGGTGAGCAGTTCTTC
many,TRBV20-1,TRBJ1-1,.,CSAPSQANTEAFF,TGCAGTGCCCCAAGCCAGGCGAACACTGAAGCTTTCTTT
many,TRBV6-2/TRBV6-3,TRBJ2-3,TRBD2,CASSYFGRGGDTQYF,TGTGCCAGCAGTTACTTCGGTCGGGGGGGAGATACGCAGTATTTT
many,TRBV3-1,TRBJ2-7,.,CASSQDGVSSPLGEQYF,TGTGCCAGCAGCCAAGATGGGGTCTCCAGCCCCTTGGGGGAGCAGTACTTC
many,TRBV5-1,TRBJ2-2,.,CASSLRGAGELFF,TGCGCCAGCAGCTTGCGTGGTGCCGGGGAGCTGTTTTTT
many,TRBV15,TRBJ1-2,.,CATSRDTQGLGYGYTF,TGTGCCACCAGCAGAGATACTCAGGGGTTGGGCTATGGCTACACCTTC
few,TRBV5-6,TRBJ1-6,.,CASSPDGGGEGSPLHF,TGTGCCAGCAGCCCCGACGGGGGGGGTGAGGGTTCACCCCTCCACTTT
.,TRBV11-1,TRBJ2-3,.,CASSLAQSGVPSTDTQYF,TGTGCCAGCAGCTTAGCGCAATCAGGGGTCCCCAGCACAGATACGCAGTATTTT
many,TRBV4-1,TRBJ2-2,.,CASSQTPGQNTGELFF,TGCGCCAGCAGCCAAACACCGGGACAGAACACCGGGGAGCTGTTTTTT
few,TRBV5-1,TRBJ2-1,TRBD2,CASSLASGGVDEQFF,TGCGCCAGCAGCTTGGCTAGCGGGGGGGTAGATGAGCAGTTCTTC
many,TRBV4-1,TRBJ2-3,TRBD1,CASSLDYRGLADTQYF,TGCGCCAGCAGCCTAGACTACAGGGGTCTCGCAGATACGCAGTATTTT
many,TRBV29-1,TRBJ1-2,.,CSVARFSLNYGYTF,TGCAGCGTTGCCCGTTTTTCCCTTAACTATGGCTACACCTTC
many,TRBV12-3/TRBV12-4,TRBJ1-5,.,CASSLNGNQPQHF,TGTGCCAGCAGCTTAAACGGCAATCAGCCCCAGCATTTT
many,TRBV11-2,TRBJ1-2,.,CASSLSANYGYTF,TGTGCCAGCAGCTTATCTGCTAACTATGGCTACACCTTC
few,TRBV10-3,TRBJ2-3,TRBD2,CAISTSGGAADTQYF,TGTGCCATCAGCACTAGCGGGGGGGCAGCAGATACGCAGTATTTT
few,TRBV7-3,TRBJ2-7,.,CASSLEGTPTYEQYF,TGTGCCAGCAGCTTAGAGGGGACGCCAACCTACGAGCAGTACTTC
many,TRBV10-3,TRBJ1-5,.,CAISEVRGGDQPQHF,TGTGCCATCAGTGAGGTCAGGGGAGGCGATCAGCCCCAGCATTTT
.,TRBV7-9,TRBJ2-1,TRBD1,CATPLEGRGNNNEQFF,TGTGCCACCCCCTTAGAAGGCAGGGGGAACAACAATGAGCAGTTCTTC
many,TRBV20-1,TRBJ2-5,TRBD2,CSASRGLAEETQYF,TGCAGTGCCAGTCGGGGACTAGCGGAAGAGACCCAGTACTTC
many,TRBV3-1,TRBJ1-6,.,CASSQGWNSPLHF,TGTGCCAGCAGCCAGGGTTGGAATTCACCCCTCCACTTT
many,TRBV20-1,TRBJ1-5,.,CSARGVSNQPQHF,TGCAGTGCTAGAGGAGTTAGCAATCAGCCCCAGCATTTT